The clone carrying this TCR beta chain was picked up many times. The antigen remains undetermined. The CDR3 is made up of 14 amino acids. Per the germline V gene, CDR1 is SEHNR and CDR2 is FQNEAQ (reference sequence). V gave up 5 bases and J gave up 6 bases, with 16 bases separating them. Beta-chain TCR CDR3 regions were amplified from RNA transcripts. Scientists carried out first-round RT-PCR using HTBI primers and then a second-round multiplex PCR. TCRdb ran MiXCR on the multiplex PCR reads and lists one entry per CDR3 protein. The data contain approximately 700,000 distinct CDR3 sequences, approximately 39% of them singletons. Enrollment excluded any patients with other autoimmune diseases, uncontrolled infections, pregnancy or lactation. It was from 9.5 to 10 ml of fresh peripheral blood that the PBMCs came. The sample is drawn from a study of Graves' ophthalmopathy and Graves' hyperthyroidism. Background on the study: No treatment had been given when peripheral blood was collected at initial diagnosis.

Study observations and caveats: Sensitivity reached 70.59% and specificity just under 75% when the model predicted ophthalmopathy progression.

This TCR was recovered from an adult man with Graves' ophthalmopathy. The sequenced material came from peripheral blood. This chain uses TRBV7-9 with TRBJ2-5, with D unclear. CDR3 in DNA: TGTGCCAGCAGCCAACAAGACATTGGAAAGACCCAGTACTTC. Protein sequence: CASSQQDIGKTQYF.